Sequencing of this T cell receptor beta chain was carried out in a study of blood T cell repertoires in COVID-19. Germline values: CDR1 SGHVS, CDR2 FQNEAQ. Trimming pared 5 bases from V and 3 bases from J, leaving 17 bases between. This CDR3 has 15 residues. Using immunoSEQ multiplex PCR, the repertoire was profiled, and TCRdb retains in-frame clones only, with some absent. Altogether fewer than 60,000 clones are present, nearly 80% being singletons, with the ten largest covering about 25%. The specimen sequenced was peripheral blood. V gene TRBV7-8 combines with J gene TRBJ2-7; D unresolved. The clonotype was recovered from a human donor in a cohort sampled during active COVID-19. CDR3 amino acids: CASSHRRLAGYEQYF. The CDR3 DNA reads TGTGCCAGCAGCCACCGAAGATTAGCCGGCTACGAGCAGTACTTC.